This T cell receptor beta chain was sequenced for a study of blood T cells in healthy people across ages. Whole-study results and caveats: A conclusive naive versus antigen-experienced comparison was prevented by the unsorted PBMCs.

Next came a second PCR, run for about 6 to 12 cycles, which used a sample-barcoded 5' primer along with a J-beta primer mix. MiXCR, applied by TCRdb to the 5' RACE reads, yields one record per CDR3 protein. The profile shows 1 million or so distinct CDR3 sequences, more than 40% of them singletons. Points on this clonotype: Antigen unknown.

This CDR3 comprises 11 residues. Germline CDR1 and CDR2: MDHEN and SYDVKM. V was trimmed by 6 bases and J by 7 bases, leaving 6 bases between them. The V and J genes are TRBV28 and TRBJ1-4; D unresolved. This receptor was obtained from a woman aged 55 to 70 in good health. Material: blood. This chain's CDR3 is CASRSFEKLFF. The CDR3, as DNA: TGTGCCAGCAGGTCCTTTGAAAAACTGTTTTTT.